Below, 24 T cell receptor beta chains from the same sample are listed, as sequenced in a study of CD8+ T cells in alopecia areata (dated by TCRdb to about 2018). The library was prepared using the immunoSEQ multiplex PCR assay. For TCR sequencing, RNA was extracted from every sample and reverse transcribed into cDNA to serve as template. TCRdb took over this immuneACCESS table, retaining in-frame rearrangements with V and J assigned. Such tables are incomplete; in checked studies, under half of the missing clones stem from an unresolved V gene, and the remainder is unexplained. The table records 290,000 or so clones for this sample, and not one of them appears only once. The top ten clones comprise about 1.1% of the sample. Pooled mouse cutaneous lymph node cells were stained for CD4, CD8alpha, NKG2D, NKG2ACE and other markers and were then sorted on a BD Influx. The sequencing input was CD4+ T cells sorted from a lymph node. The receptors were gathered from a C3H/HeJ mouse with alopecia areata. Mice of this strain bear MHC haplotype H2-k.

Concerning this clone itself: Genes here carry mouse names. Sequencing ends 4 residues short of the CDR3 end; the germline J gene provides the rest. This chain joins TRBV29 and TRBJ2-1, with D possibly TRBD2 on 5 matching bases. The CDR3 has 13 residues. The germline gives CDR1 MSHET, CDR2 SYDVDS. This CDR3 reads CASSLSSGPEQFF. The CDR3 DNA, read in part, is TGTGCTAGCAGTTTATCGTCTGGGCCT.

In this sample, this clone turned up a few times. These gene names are mouse names. The read gets to within 4 residues of the CDR3 end, and the germline J gene fills in the rest. The same CDR3 can be traced to other DNA sequences in this sample. The chain recombines TRBV13-3 with TRBJ2-2; 7 bases agree with TRBD1. The V gene end was trimmed by 4 bases and the J gene end by 0 bases; junction bases not matched to a gene: 3. Germline CDR1 is NNHDY and CDR2 is SYVADS. This CDR3 spans 15 amino acids. CDR3 sequence: CASSRQGSNTGQLYF. Incomplete CDR3 DNA: TGTGCCAGCAGTCGACAGGGATCAAACACCGGG.

As regards this clone: Gene names and germline match the mouse. From the germline J gene comes the end of the CDR3, since the read stops 4 residues before it. The V and J genes are TRBV13-1 and TRBJ2-7, with TRBD1 as a possible D gene (5 bases). Germline CDR1 and CDR2: NSHNY and SYGAGN. V gave up 1 base and J gave up 0 bases, with 11 bases separating them. The length of the CDR3 is 15 residues. CDR3 sequence reads: CASSDPNRSSYEQYF. The sequenced CDR3 bases are TGTGCCAGCAGTGATCCAAACAGGAGCTCCTAT.

In the case of this clone: Genes here carry mouse names. The sequence runs out 4 residues before the end of the CDR3; the remainder is reconstructed from the germline J gene. Other DNA variants within this sample encode the same CDR3. The chain carries TRBV13-2 and TRBJ2-1, with 9 bases matching TRBD1. Germline CDR1 NNHNN, CDR2 SYGAGS (reference sequence). V was pared by 2 bases and J by 6 bases, with 3 bases of the junction left unmatched. This CDR3 has 14 amino acids. CDR3 DNA, as far as it was read: TGTGCCAGCGGTGAGCCGGGACAGGGTGCT. Translation: CASGEPGQGA. The entire CDR3 is CASGEPGQGAEQFF.

This clone was counted only a few times. Gene names and germline refer to mouse. The CDR3 end falls 3 residues outside the read, so it is completed with the germline J gene. The rearrangement uses TRBV1 and TRBJ1-6; 8 bases are shared with TRBD1. TRBJ1-6 is flagged as an ORF with uncertain function. Per the germline V gene, CDR1 is NSQYPW and CDR2 is LRSPGD (reference sequence). V shed 4 bases and J 6 bases; nucleotides not matched to a gene: 2. The CDR3 totals 14 residues. The CDR3 loop reads CTCSGQGINSPLYF. The part of the CDR3 DNA that was read is TGCACCTGCAGTGGACAGGGGATTAATTCGCCC.

In regard to this clone: Gene and germline names: mouse. The CDR3 extends 4 residues past the end of the read, so its final part is completed from the germline J gene. Other nucleotide sequences in the sample specify the same CDR3. The chain links TRBV17 to TRBJ2-1, with TRBD2 identical over 8 bases. The CDR3 runs 15 residues. Germline V gene lookup returns CDR1 MNHDT and CDR2 YYDKIL. V lost 2 bases, J lost 1 base, and 1 base stayed unmatched. CDR3 loop: CASSRLGGNYAEQFF. Incomplete CDR3 DNA: TGTGCTAGCAGTAGACTGGGGGGAAACTATGCT. Supplemented by reference TRBV17 and TRBJ2-1, the full variable domain reads DTTVKQNPRYKLARVGKPVNLICSQTMNHDTMYWYQKKPNQAPKLLLFYYDKILNREADTFEKFQSSRPNNSFCSLYIGSAGLEYSAMYLCASSRLGGNYAEQFFGPGTRLTVL.

With respect to this clone: The genes are named according to mouse. The DNA ends 4 residues before the CDR3 does, and the rest of the CDR3 is filled in from the germline J gene. This rearrangement joins TRBV29 to TRBJ2-5, with 8 bases aligning to TRBD2. The CDR3 runs to 13 residues. V was clipped by 6 bases and J by 3 bases; unmatched bases: 2. Germline V CDR1 and CDR2: MSHET, SYDVDS. Incomplete CDR3 DNA: TGTGCTAGCAGGTGGGGGGGTCAAGAC. This encodes CASRWGGQD. The whole CDR3 protein is CASRWGGQDTQYF. Looking up the rest from reference TRBV29 and TRBJ2-5 gives the full variable domain: DMKVTQMPRYLIKRMGENVLLECGQDMSHETMYWYRQDPGLGLQLIYISYDVDSNSEGDIPKGYRVSRKKREHFSLILDSAKTNQTSVYFCASRWGGQDTQYFGPGTRLLVL.

This clone showed up just a few times. Gene names are the mouse ones. The CDR3 end is not reached by the read, which stops 4 residues before it; the germline J gene fills it in. The sample contains more than one DNA sequence encoding this CDR3. This rearrangement joins TRBV13-1 to TRBJ2-1; tentatively, D is TRBD1 (6 bases). This CDR3 has 13 residues. The germline V and J ends were trimmed by 6 bases and 4 bases, with 11 bases remaining between them. CDR1 and CDR2 (germline): NSHNY, SYGAGN. The CDR3 DNA, read in part, is TGTGCCAGCAATGGGGACAATTATGCT. Its translation: CASNGDNYA. Given in full, the CDR3 is CASNGDNYAEQFF.

This clone was detected only a few times. Each gene name is a mouse one. Here the CDR3 reads CASSSLGGNYAEQFF. CDR3 DNA, as far as it was read: TGTGCCAGCAGTTCACTGGGGGGGAACTATGCT. The rearrangement links TRBV13-3 to TRBJ2-1, with 10 nucleotides matching TRBD2. Sequencing ends 4 residues short of the CDR3 end; the germline J gene provides the rest. This CDR3 contains 15 residues. V dropped 4 bases and J dropped 1; count of bases not matched to a gene: 2. Germline V gene data show CDR1 as NNHDY and CDR2 as SYVADS.

This clone has only a few counts. Gene names and germline match the mouse. The read comes to an end 4 residues before the CDR3 does, leaving the germline J gene to fill in the end. Distinct nucleotide sequences in the sample also encode this CDR3. This sequence joins TRBV1 and TRBJ2-5; 10 bases align to TRBD1. Germline V gives CDR1 NSQYPW, CDR2 LRSPGD (reference sequence). CDR3 length equals 15 residues. CDR3 protein: CTCSAPGTGEDTQYF. CDR3 DNA, as far as it was read: TGCACCTGCAGTGCGCCCGGGACAGGGGAAGAC.

This clone was observed a few times. Gene names are mouse gene names. The CDR3 extends 4 residues past the end of the read, so its final part is completed from the germline J gene. V usage is TRBV13-1 and J usage is TRBJ2-3; 7 bases align to TRBD2. Trimming at V came to 2 bases and at J to 0 bases, leaving 3 bases not matched to a gene. CDR1 and CDR2 from the germline V gene are NSHNY and SYGAGN. The CDR3 sequence is 15 residues long. CDR3 bases read: TGTGCCAGCAGTGAACTGGGGACTAGTGCAGAA. Encoded protein: CASSELGTSAE. The full CDR3 reads CASSELGTSAETLYF.

The sample holds many counts of this clone. It may be a read error: a sequence one base away is much more abundant. Any gene name here is a mouse gene name. Sequencing ends 4 residues short of the CDR3 end; the germline J gene provides the rest. Different DNA sequences within this sample yield the same CDR3. V is TRBV13-1 and J is TRBJ1-2; D is possibly TRBD1 (6 bases). V was shortened by 1 base and J by 0 bases, with 7 bases between the two germline ends. Per germline, CDR1 NSHNY and CDR2 SYGAGN. The length of the CDR3 is 14 residues. The sequenced part of the CDR3 DNA is TGTGCCAGCAGTGATCAGGGGACAAACTCC. This translates into CASSDQGTNS. In full, the CDR3 reads CASSDQGTNSDYTF.

In its sample, this clone was seen many times. Germline and genes here are mouse. Coverage ceases 4 residues before the CDR3 finishes, and the germline J gene fills in the end. In the same sample, other DNA sequences code for this CDR3. V gene TRBV5 combines with J gene TRBJ2-1; 10 bases are shared with TRBD1. The CDR3 loop spans 15 amino acids. Germline CDR1 LGHNA, CDR2 YNLKQL (reference sequence). The junction had 3 bases not matched to a gene; V was cut back by 4 bases and J by 3 bases. CDR3 amino acids: CASSLRTGGYAEQFF. The CDR3 DNA, read in part, is TGTGCCAGCAGCCTCCGGACAGGGGGCTATGCT.

Details on this clone: Here the gene names and germline are mouse. Read data end 4 residues before the CDR3 end; the end is taken from the germline J gene. The chain employs TRBV5 and TRBJ2-7; D gene unclear. The CDR3 length is 15 residues. Trimming shortened V by 3 bases and J by 0 bases, and 12 bases separated the two germline ends. Germline lookup yields CDR1 LGHNA and CDR2 YNLKQL (reference sequence). CDR3 DNA (partial): TGTGCCAGCAGCCATCCGCCAGAGAGCTCCTAT. It translates to CASSHPPESSY. The whole CDR3 protein reads CASSHPPESSYEQYF.

Worth noting for this clone: Any gene name here is a mouse gene name. The CDR3 extends 4 residues past the end of the read, so its final part is completed from the germline J gene. Other DNA sequences in the same sample also yield this CDR3. This chain joins TRBV13-1 and TRBJ1-1; 8 bases are a match to TRBD1. Trimming took 3 bases from V and 0 from J; bases not matched to a gene: 4. Germline V gene data show CDR1 as NSHNY and CDR2 as SYGAGN. This CDR3 spans 15 amino acids. The CDR3 is CASSGPGQANTEVFF. The CDR3 DNA, read in part, is TGTGCCAGCAGTGGGCCGGGACAGGCAAACACA.

As for this clone: Gene names and germline refer to mouse. Coverage ceases 4 residues before the CDR3 finishes, and the germline J gene fills in the end. The sample has other DNA sequences that encode this CDR3 too. This sequence joins TRBV13-3 and TRBJ2-2; 8 bases are a match to TRBD1. Unmatched junction bases numbered 1, after V lost 5 bases and J lost 1 base. Germline loops: CDR1 NNHDY, CDR2 SYVADS. The CDR3 has 14 amino acids. The DNA read from the CDR3 is TGTGCCAGCAGGACAGGGGAAAACACCGGG. Its protein product is CASRTGENTG. The full CDR3 protein is CASRTGENTGQLYF.

This clone was seen only a few times. The gene symbols are mouse symbols. Sequencing ends 4 residues short of the CDR3 end; the germline J gene provides the rest. The chain links TRBV1 to TRBJ2-5, with TRBD1 identical over 8 bases. The CDR3 consists of 16 residues. J was trimmed by 0 bases and V by 4 bases; bases with no gene match: 6. Germline loops: CDR1 NSQYPW, CDR2 LRSPGD (reference sequence). Incomplete CDR3 DNA: TGCACCTGCAGTGGAGACAGGGGAGGAAACCAAGAC. It specifies CTCSGDRGGNQD. The entire CDR3 protein reads CTCSGDRGGNQDTQYF.

This clone was seen more than once but under ten times. Gene names and germline refer to mouse. From the germline J gene comes the end of the CDR3, since the read stops 4 residues before it. The chain is built from TRBV13-2 and TRBJ2-3, with D maybe TRBD1 (7 bases). In germline, CDR1 is NNHNN, CDR2 SYGAGS (reference sequence). The CDR3 has 15 residues. The germline V and J ends were trimmed by 2 bases and 0 bases, with 10 bases remaining between them. The chain's CDR3 is CASGERGPSAETLYF. CDR3 bases read: TGTGCCAGCGGTGAGAGGGGGCCTAGTGCAGAA.

This clone showed up just a few times. Gene names and germline match the mouse. From the germline J gene comes the end of the CDR3, since the read stops 4 residues before it. Other nucleotide sequences from this sample produce the same CDR3. The J gene is TRBJ2-2, the V gene TRBV31, with D possibly TRBD1 on 5 matching bases. The V and J ends lost 0 bases and 0 bases respectively, with 8 bases between them. The CDR3 sequence is 15 residues long. Per the germline V gene, CDR1 is GKSSPN and CDR2 is SITVG. The CDR3 bases that were read are TGTGCCTGGAGTCTACGGACAACAAACACCGGG. Encoded protein: CAWSLRTTNTG. The whole CDR3 protein is CAWSLRTTNTGQLYF.

The table lists this clone with many counts. The listed genes are named as in mouse. The read ends 4 residues shy of where the CDR3 ends; the end is completed using the germline J gene. This rearrangement joins TRBV14 to TRBJ2-7; D gene unclear. The V gene's germline CDR1 is SGHDT and CDR2 FRDEAV. CDR3 size: 11 residues. Trimming removed 5 bases from V and 3 bases from J, with 6 bases in between. The covered CDR3 bases are TGTGCCAGCAGCCCCCTCTAT. Translating it yields CASSPLY. The whole CDR3 is CASSPLYEQYF.

This clone was detected a few times. Gene labels here are mouse ones. The sequenced fragment ends 4 residues before the CDR3 boundary, so the rest is inferred from the germline J gene. This chain joins TRBV5 and TRBJ2-2; 7 bases line up with TRBD1. Germline lookup yields CDR1 LGHNA and CDR2 YNLKQL (reference sequence). This CDR3 has 14 residues. The V gene end was trimmed by 4 bases and the J gene end by 5 bases; junction bases not matched to a gene: 4. The CDR3 spells CASSPRQGTGQLYF. CDR3 DNA (partial): TGTGCCAGCAGCCCTCGACAGGGTACCGGG.

This clone was counted a few times. Any gene name here is a mouse gene name. The read ends 4 residues early relative to the CDR3; the germline J gene fills the gap. The same CDR3 also results from other DNA sequences found in this sample. The rearrangement joins TRBV13-3 to TRBJ2-5; 12 nucleotides match TRBD1. This CDR3 region has 13 residues. Germline V gene data show CDR1 as NNHDY and CDR2 as SYVADS. CDR3 sequence reads: CASRGQGADTQYF. CDR3 DNA, as far as it was read: TGTGCCAGCAGGGGACAGGGGGCGGAC.

Turning to this clone: Gene and germline names: mouse. The read ends 4 residues before the CDR3 terminus; that terminus is restored from the germline J gene. Other nucleotide sequences in the sample specify the same CDR3. J is TRBJ2-3 and V is TRBV13-2, with D maybe TRBD1 (5 bases). This CDR3 comprises 14 residues. Trimming took off 2 bases at V and 3 bases at J, with 10 bases between the two ends. CDR1 and CDR2 (germline): NNHNN, SYGAGS (reference sequence). The CDR3 is CASGDPQGAETLYF. Partial CDR3 DNA: TGTGCCAGCGGTGACCCTCAGGGCGCAGAA.

In this sample, this clone turned up a few times. A much more abundant neighbour one base away suggests this may be a read error. The genes and germline here are from mouse. The read stops 4 residues short of the end of the CDR3; the missing end is completed from the germline J gene. This sequence joins TRBV13-3 and TRBJ1-2; TRBD1 matches at 7 bases. CDR3 length equals 12 residues. Germline V gene lookup returns CDR1 NNHDY and CDR2 SYVADS. V trimming: 7 bases; J trimming: 1 base; junction bases outside the gene matches: 1. CDR3 bases read: TGTGCCAGCGGGACAGAAAACTCC. Protein: CASGTENS. The CDR3 in its entirety is CASGTENSDYTF.